This passage covers 28 T cell receptor beta chains from one sample sequenced in a study of shared T cell receptors in the human thymus. Repertoires were generated with immunoSEQ multiplex PCR, while TCRdb's copy carries only in-frame clones and drops some. Of approximately 400,000 clones in the sample, roughly 94% were seen once. Material: thymocytes. The receptors stem from a human donor.

This chain links TRBV28 with TRBJ1-5, with 11 bases that match TRBD1. V shed 6 bases, J shed 11 bases, and the junction held 6 bases outside the gene matches. Germline V gives CDR1 MDHEN, CDR2 SYDVKM. CDR3 length: 13 residues. The chain's CDR3 is CASRGQGGESQHF. The DNA of the CDR3 is TGTGCCAGCAGGGGACAGGGGGGGGAGTCCCAGCATTTT.

The rearrangement links TRBV6-6 to TRBJ2-7, with TRBD1 matching 10 bases. Germline assignment: CDR1 MNHNY and CDR2 SVGAGI (reference sequence). After removal of 7 bases from V and 5 bases from J, the junction contained 8 bases not matched to a gene. The CDR3 totals 14 residues. CDR3 loop: CASTPSGTGDEQYF. Here the CDR3 DNA reads TGTGCCAGCACTCCTTCCGGGACAGGGGACGAGCAGTACTTC.

The chain couples TRBV4-2 to TRBJ2-2; 8 nucleotides line up with TRBD2. There are 15 residues in the CDR3. Germline V gene sequence: CDR1 LGHNA, CDR2 YNFKEQ. V shed 2 bases, J shed 5 bases, and the junction held 4 bases outside the gene matches. CDR3 sequence (DNA): TGTGCCAGCAGCCAATCGTCTAGCGGGACCGGGGAGCTGTTTTTT. Its protein is CASSQSSSGTGELFF.

The chain joins TRBV28 to TRBJ2-3, with 7 bases that match TRBD2. The V and J ends lost 1 base and 1 base, in that order; junction bases with no gene match: 20. The CDR3 is made up of 21 amino acids. CDR1 is MDHEN and CDR2 is SYDVKM in the germline V gene. CDR3 sequence (DNA): TGTGCCAGCAGTTTATCGGTTGGGCGGACTAGTTTGGTTAAGGGCACAGATACGCAGTATTTT. It codes for CASSLSVGRTSLVKGTDTQYF.

The chain has TRBV6-1 and TRBJ2-6, with TRBD2 as a possible D gene (6 bases). This CDR3 has 16 residues. Trimming left V 4 bases short and J 0 bases short, with 10 bases between. Germline loops: CDR1 MNHNS, CDR2 SASEGT. In nucleotides, the CDR3 is TGTGCCAGCAGTGTAGGCGGGGACTCTGGGGCCAACGTCCTGACTTTC. Residues: CASSVGGDSGANVLTF.

V and J are TRBV5-1 and TRBJ2-3; 9 bases map to TRBD2. Looked up from germline, CDR1 is SGHRS and CDR2 is YFSETQ. This CDR3 has 15 amino acids. The junction had 12 bases not matched to a gene; V was cut back by 4 bases and J by 9 bases. As DNA, the CDR3 is TGCGCCAGCAGCCCACACGGCACTAGCGGGTCGACGCAGTATTTT. Its translation is CASSPHGTSGSTQYF.

The gene calls are TRBV27 and TRBJ2-7, with D uncertain. Germline V gene data show CDR1 as MNHEY and CDR2 as SMNVEV (reference sequence). Trimming took off 2 bases at V and 4 bases at J, with 15 bases between the two ends. The CDR3 length is 15 residues. The CDR3 is CASSLVGRWDYEQYF. The CDR3 DNA sequence: TGTGCCAGCAGTTTAGTGGGAAGGTGGGATTACGAGCAGTACTTC.

The chain uses TRBV11-2 and TRBJ2-2; a possible D gene is TRBD1 (6 bases). V lost 4 bases and J lost 0, with 12 bases in between. Germline CDR1 and CDR2: SGHAT and FQNNGV. This CDR3 is 16 amino acids long. The CDR3 DNA reads TGTGCCAGCAGCTCTATGACAGGTGCGAACACCGGGGAGCTGTTTTTT. Protein sequence: CASSSMTGANTGELFF.

The chain combines TRBV27 with TRBJ2-5; D gene uncertain. Between the trimmed V and J ends, which lost 5 bases and 1 base, there was a span of 8 bases. Germline lookup yields CDR1 MNHEY and CDR2 SMNVEV (reference sequence). There are 13 residues in the CDR3. The chain's CDR3 is CASSTRIQETQYF. In DNA form, the CDR3 reads TGTGCCAGCAGTACGAGGATCCAAGAGACCCAGTACTTC.

CDR3 residues: CASRGPSTDTQYF. CDR3 DNA: TGTGCCAGCAGGGGGCCTAGCACAGATACGCAGTATTTT. The V call is TRBV6-4, the J call TRBJ2-3, with D possibly matching TRBD1 (5 bases). The germline V gene has CDR1 MRHNA and CDR2 SNTAGT. The CDR3 covers 13 residues. V was clipped by 6 bases and J by 0 bases, with 7 bases between them.

The CDR3 sequence: CASSSGGLAGAYEQYF. Written as DNA, the CDR3 is TGTGCCAGCAGCTCGGGGGGACTAGCGGGAGCCTACGAGCAGTACTTC. This rearrangement joins TRBV7-2 to TRBJ2-7, with 14 bases that match TRBD2. The V gene end was trimmed by 4 bases and the J gene end by 2 bases; junction bases not matched to a gene: 4. Germline CDR1 reads SGHTA; CDR2 reads FQGNSA. This CDR3 spans 16 amino acids.

This chain uses TRBV6-4 with TRBJ1-2, with D perhaps matching TRBD1 (5 bases). Germline CDR1 is MRHNA and CDR2 is SNTAGT. The length of the CDR3 is 13 residues. The V gene lost 0 bases and the J gene lost 6 bases, with 8 bases spanning the gap. CDR3 amino acids: CASSDSAGNGYTF. CDR3 in DNA: TGTGCCAGCAGTGACTCGGCAGGGAATGGCTACACCTTC.

The chain uses TRBV11-2 and TRBJ1-3; D is uncertain. V lost 3 bases and J 4 bases, leaving 16 bases between the germline ends. The V gene's germline CDR1 is SGHAT and CDR2 FQNNGV. This CDR3 is built from 16 residues. CDR3 protein: CASSLGRGVFGNTIYF. In DNA form, the CDR3 reads TGTGCCAGCAGCTTGGGCCGGGGAGTCTTCGGAAACACCATATATTTT.

The chain joins TRBV25-1 to TRBJ2-5, with D hard to call. Trimming took 1 base from V and 5 from J, leaving 11 bases between them. The germline gives CDR1 MGHDK, CDR2 SYGVNS. The CDR3 is 14 amino acids. The CDR3 here is CASSEWSQSETQYF. The DNA of the CDR3 is TGTGCCAGCAGTGAATGGAGCCAGTCGGAGACCCAGTACTTC.

V gene TRBV28 combines with J gene TRBJ2-1; possible D gene TRBD2, 6 bases. CDR1 is MDHEN and CDR2 is SYDVKM in the germline V gene. The CDR3 sequence is 18 residues long. The germline V and J ends were trimmed by 2 bases and 0 bases, with 17 bases remaining between them. CDR3 coding DNA: TGTGCCAGCAGTTTACCTCTACGGACTACCCGCTCCTACAATGAGCAGTTCTTC. It specifies CASSLPLRTTRSYNEQFF.

The chain employs TRBV5-6 and TRBJ2-3, with D unresolved. The length of the CDR3 is 15 residues. Trimming pared 3 bases from V and 6 bases from J, leaving 17 bases between. CDR1 and CDR2 (germline): SGHDT, YYEEEE. The CDR3 bases are TGTGCCAGCAGCTCCGCTTACCAAGGTCCCGATACGCAGTATTTT. It yields the protein CASSSAYQGPDTQYF. Full variable domain (missing parts from reference TRBV5-6 and TRBJ2-3): DAGVTQSPTHLIKTRGQQVTLRCSPKSGHDTVSWYQQALGQGPQFIFQYYEEEERQRGNFPDRFSGHQFPNYSSELNVNALLLGDSALYLCASSSAYQGPDTQYFGPGTRLTVL.

This clone was recorded once. The chain joins TRBV7-9 to TRBJ2-2; 8 bases are a match to TRBD2. V lost 3 bases and J lost 7; bases outside the gene matches: 16. The length of the CDR3 is 18 residues. Germline V gene sequence: CDR1 SEHNR, CDR2 FQNEAQ (reference sequence). The CDR3 loop reads CASSFPTLSGRRGGELFF. CDR3 bases: TGTGCCAGCAGCTTTCCTACGCTAAGCGGGAGAAGAGGCGGGGAGCTGTTTTTT.

The chain combines TRBV2 with TRBJ2-7; TRBD1 matches at 8 bases. The CDR3 runs to 15 residues. The V gene's germline CDR1 is SNHLY and CDR2 FYNNEI. Trimming cost V 6 bases and J 2 bases; bases outside gene matches: 9. The CDR3 loop reads CASRDPTGATYEQYF. CDR3 coding DNA: TGTGCCAGCAGGGACCCGACAGGGGCTACCTACGAGCAGTACTTC.

The V call is TRBV29-1, the J call TRBJ2-3; 11 positions match TRBD2. V lost 7 bases, J lost 1 base, and 13 bases stayed unmatched. From germline, CDR1 is SQVTM and CDR2 ANQGSEA. The CDR3 is 17 amino acids. The CDR3 DNA reads as TGCAGCGAGACGGGACTAGCGGACCTTAGAGGCACAGATACGCAGTATTTT. It yields the protein CSETGLADLRGTDTQYF.

The V call is TRBV11-2, the J call TRBJ1-3, with D possibly matching TRBD1 (5 bases). Germline CDR1 and CDR2: SGHAT and FQNNGV. With 1 base removed from V and 3 bases from J, the gap between germline ends came to 13 bases. The CDR3 is 16 residues long. CDR3 sequence reads: CASSLVSGKIGNTIYF. As DNA, the CDR3 is TGTGCCAGCAGCTTAGTATCAGGGAAGATTGGAAACACCATATATTTT.

This clone has just one count. V usage is TRBV11-2 and J usage is TRBJ2-1; 8 bases align to TRBD2. After removal of 3 bases from V and 10 bases from J, the junction contained 14 bases not matched to a gene. The CDR3 covers 16 residues. Germline V CDR1 and CDR2: SGHAT, FQNNGV. As DNA, the CDR3 is TGTGCCAGCAGCTTTCGACGAACTAGCGGAGGGGGGGAGCAGTTCTTC. This sequence encodes CASSFRRTSGGGEQFF.

This chain connects TRBV7-3 to TRBJ2-1, with 9 bases matching TRBD2. J gave up 5 bases and V 2 bases, and 1 base lay outside the gene matches. Germline V gives CDR1 SGHTA, CDR2 FQGTGA. The CDR3 runs 14 residues. CDR3 residues: CASSLSSGNNEQFF. CDR3 bases: TGTGCCAGCAGCTTATCTAGCGGGAACAATGAGCAGTTCTTC.

The chain recombines TRBV9 with TRBJ1-2; TRBD1 might be the D (6 bases). V gave up 4 bases and J gave up 0 bases, with 13 bases separating them. Germline V gene data show CDR1 as SGDLS and CDR2 as YYNGEE. The CDR3 consists of 15 residues. The CDR3 bases are TGTGCCAGCAGCTCCCCGACAGGATCTAACTATGGCTACACCTTC. It translates to CASSSPTGSNYGYTF.

This sequence joins TRBV2 and TRBJ1-1; TRBD1 aligns across 7 bases. Germline trimming cut 3 bases from V and 3 bases from J; bases unmatched to any gene: 4. Germline CDR1 and CDR2: SNHLY and FYNNEI. The CDR3 is 14 residues long. CDR3 DNA sequence: TGTGCCAGCAGTGATACAGGGGAGGACACTGAAGCTTTCTTT. Translation: CASSDTGEDTEAFF. The variable domain in full, completed from reference TRBV2 and TRBJ1-1, reads EPEVTQTPSHQVTQMGQEVILRCVPISNHLYFYWYRQILGQKVEFLVSFYNNEISEKSEIFDDQFSVERPDGSNFTLKIRSTKLEDSAMYFCASSDTGEDTEAFFGQGTRLTVV.

The chain carries TRBV27 and TRBJ1-5, with 9 positions matching TRBD1. V shed 0 bases, J shed 9 bases, and the junction held 15 bases outside the gene matches. Germline-derived CDR1 and CDR2 are MNHEY and SMNVEV (reference sequence). The CDR3 has 18 amino acids. DNA for the CDR3: TGTGCCAGCAGTTTATCAACGGGGACAGGGCCACTCAGGGGGCCCCAGCATTTT. Amino acid sequence: CASSLSTGTGPLRGPQHF.

V gene TRBV5-4 combines with J gene TRBJ2-1; TRBD2 is a possible D gene (6 bases). V gave up 5 bases and J gave up 0 bases, with 27 bases separating them. The CDR3 has 20 amino acids. In germline, CDR1 is SGHNT, CDR2 YYREEE (reference sequence). This CDR3 is CASSSATGSPGKSSYNEQFF. The CDR3 region has the DNA TGTGCCAGCAGTTCCGCCACCGGGAGTCCCGGTAAGAGCTCCTACAATGAGCAGTTCTTC.

The V call is TRBV4-1, the J call TRBJ2-1; 10 bases align to TRBD2. The CDR3 length is 18 residues. The J segment lost 3 bases and the V segment lost 0 bases, leaving 8 bases of the junction unmatched. Germline lookup yields CDR1 MGHRA and CDR2 YSYEKL. CDR3 residues: CASSQDTSGARDYNEQFF. DNA for the CDR3: TGCGCCAGCAGCCAAGATACTAGCGGGGCCCGGGACTACAATGAGCAGTTCTTC.

V and J are TRBV15 and TRBJ2-7; 8 positions match TRBD2. In germline, CDR1 is LNHNV, CDR2 YYDKDF (reference sequence). The CDR3 sequence is 16 residues long. Trimming removed 0 bases from V and 3 bases from J; junction bases left unmatched: 7. The CDR3, as DNA: TGTGCCACCAGCAGAGATGGGACTAGGGGGGTCTACGAGCAGTACTTC. This codes for CATSRDGTRGVYEQYF.